These T cell receptor beta chains were read from a single sample in a study of identical twins. TCRdb independently ran MiXCR on the 5' RACE reads; one entry per CDR3 protein. The data hold some 500,000 distinct CDR3 sequences, with roughly an eighth observed a single time. These same records also appear under a second study, on yellow fever vaccine responses in identical twins.

The sequenced sample consisted of CD4+ T cells sorted from blood. The receptors were gathered from a woman under 30 in good health. Both conserved end residues are part of each CDR3. Each record gives: D gene, clone size, J gene, V gene, CDR3 DNA, CDR3 protein. D genes are given only for firm matches. Only part of the rows carry a size: once, few, many, or a class if the clone is expanded.

>TRBD2|.|TRBJ2-2|TRBV27
TGTGCCAGCAGTTTACTACTAGCGGGAGGGCCCGGGGAGCTGTTTTTT
CASSLLLAGGPGELFF
>.|few|TRBJ1-4|TRBV2
TGTGCCAGCACCCTGACATCCGTTGGTGAAAAACTGTTTTTT
CASTLTSVGEKLFF
>.|few|TRBJ2-7|TRBV21-1
TGTGCCAGCAGTAGAATCTCTGAGCAGTACTTC
CASSRISEQYF
>TRBD1|many|TRBJ2-3|TRBV24-1
TGTGCCACCAGTGATCCGGGACAGGGGGCAAGAGATACGCAGTATTTT
CATSDPGQGARDTQYF
>.|few|TRBJ2-7|TRBV27
TGTGCCAGCACCCCCGCGGGGCGGCTCTCCTACGAGCAGTACTTC
CASTPAGRLSYEQYF
>.|few|TRBJ2-7|TRBV7-9
TGTGCCAGCAGCTTTATCCGGGGGCAGAAGTACGAGCAGTACTTC
CASSFIRGQKYEQYF
>TRBD2|.|TRBJ2-1|TRBV5-1
TGCGCCAGCAGCTTGGGTGGGGGAGGGCCACATCGGGAGCAGTTCTTC
CASSLGGGGPHREQFF
>.|many|TRBJ1-1|TRBV4-1
TGCGCCAGCAGCCAAGATCCCCAGGGTTCGCAGGAGAGCCCTGAAGCTTTCTTT
CASSQDPQGSQESPEAFF
>.|.|TRBJ2-7|TRBV5-1
TGCGCCAGCAGCTGGGGGGACAGAAATACCTACGAGCAGTACTTC
CASSWGDRNTYEQYF
>.|.|TRBJ2-7|TRBV2
TGTGCCAGCATCTCTGAGGGCGGGTTCTCCTACGAGCAGTACTTC
CASISEGGFSYEQYF
>TRBD1|.|TRBJ2-7|TRBV27
TGTGCCAGCGGTCGAACGGGACAGGGCTCCTACGAGCAGTACTTC
CASGRTGQGSYEQYF
>TRBD1|.|TRBJ2-4|TRBV5-1
TGCGCCAGCAGCTTTGGGACAGGACTAGCCAAAAACATTCAGTACTTC
CASSFGTGLAKNIQYF
>.|once|TRBJ2-7|TRBV5-4
TGTGCCAGCAGCTTAGGTAGTCTTGGCAACGAGCAGTACTTC
CASSLGSLGNEQYF
>TRBD2|many|TRBJ2-7|TRBV5-6
TGTGCCAGCAGCTGGGAGTTGCGGGGGAACTACGAGCAGTACTTC
CASSWELRGNYEQYF
>.|.|TRBJ1-2|TRBV5-1
TGCGCCAGCAGCTTGAACGGCGATAACTATGGCTACACCTTC
CASSLNGDNYGYTF
>.|few|TRBJ1-2|TRBV9
TGTGCCAGCAGCGAGCTGGGGACGGGCTATGGCTACACCTTC
CASSELGTGYGYTF
>TRBD1|.|TRBJ2-5|TRBV5-5
TGTGCCAGCAGCCCCCCCAGGGGGCTGGAGGAGACCCAGTACTTC
CASSPPRGLEETQYF
>TRBD2|few|TRBJ2-5|TRBV19
TGTGCCAGTAGCCCCCCGGGGGGGGGTAAGTACTTC
CASSPPGGGKYF
>.|.|TRBJ2-7|TRBV4-1
TGCGCCAGCAGCCAAGTGACAGGTGAGCCGGGGGAGCAGTACTTC
CASSQVTGEPGEQYF
>.|few|TRBJ2-3|TRBV7-2
TGTGCCAGCAGCCTCCGGGGGATCGGCACAGATACGCAGTATTTT
CASSLRGIGTDTQYF
>.|.|TRBJ2-1|TRBV7-9
TGTGCCAGCAGCCCCGGGCGGTTTAAACAGGCCTACAATGAGCAGTTCTTC
CASSPGRFKQAYNEQFF
>.|.|TRBJ2-7|TRBV12-3/TRBV12-4
TGTGCCAGCAGTTTCTTGGCGACGACCCCCCTCGAGCAGTACTTC
CASSFLATTPLEQYF
>.|.|TRBJ2-4|TRBV6-5
TGTGCCAGCAGTTACCCAACAGGGATGGGAGACATTCAGTACTTC
CASSYPTGMGDIQYF
>TRBD1|few|TRBJ2-1|TRBV28
TGTGCCAGCAGTTTAATGGACAGGGGAAGTCGTCATGAGCAGTTCTTC
CASSLMDRGSRHEQFF
>.|few|TRBJ2-5|TRBV6-1
TGTGCCACCCTGTCTCGGGGCCGGGATAAGGACCAGTACTTC
CATLSRGRDKDQYF
>TRBD1|many|TRBJ1-3|TRBV5-1
TGCGCCAGCAGCTCGGGTTTGACAGGGAGTGCCGGAAACACCATATATTTT
CASSSGLTGSAGNTIYF
>.|.|TRBJ2-7|TRBV12-5
TGTGCTAGTGGTTTGTCTGGTGGTAACGGACCCTACGAGCAGTACTTC
CASGLSGGNGPYEQYF